The 12 T cell receptor beta chains presented below share a single source sample, sequenced in a study of T-cell reconstitution after alpha-beta-depleted transplantation in children. A TCRbeta library incorporating unique molecular identifiers was prepared. Via MiXCR, TCRdb re-called the PCR reads, giving one row per CDR3 protein. The profile covers a few hundred thousand distinct CDR3 sequences, with 11% appearing a single time and 23% taken by the ten largest. The sequences come from peripheral blood, collected 180 days after TCRalphabeta/CD19-depleted stem cell transplant. The receptor source for this set is a male patient aged 2 to 10 who had a stem cell transplant for chronic granulomatous disease, so the T cells may come from the graft donor.

The table lists this clonotype with many counts. The rearrangement uses TRBV20-1 and TRBJ2-5, with TRBD2 identical over 14 bases. The trim removed 6 bases at V and 5 bases at J, leaving 11 bases unmatched. The CDR3 loop spans 16 amino acids. CDR1 DFQATT and CDR2 SNEGSKA come from the germline V gene (reference sequence). CDR3 region: CSALTSGGAGSETQYF. The CDR3 bases are TGCAGTGCATTGACTAGCGGGGGGGCTGGCAGTGAGACCCAGTACTTC.

This clonotype showed up many times. The genes are TRBV20-1 and TRBJ2-3; 10 bases fit TRBD2. J lost 2 bases, V lost 1 base, and 6 bases had no gene match. CDR3 size: 16 residues. The V gene's germline CDR1 is DFQATT and CDR2 SNEGSKA (reference sequence). CDR3 nucleotide sequence: TGCAGTGCTAGAGTGCGCCTAGCGGGGGTCACAGATACGCAGTATTTT. This sequence encodes CSARVRLAGVTDTQYF.

The table lists this clonotype with many counts. The chain's CDR3 is CATSHAGNIQYF. CDR3 nucleotides: TGTGCCACTTCTCACGCAGGGAACATTCAGTACTTC. The rearrangement joins TRBV6-1 to TRBJ2-4; possibly TRBD1 for D (5 bases). V lost 10 bases, J lost 7 bases, and 14 bases lay in between. The germline V gene encodes CDR1 MNHNS and CDR2 SASEGT. This CDR3 is 12 amino acids long.

This clonotype was observed a handful of times. The rearrangement uses TRBV4-3 and TRBJ2-1; D gene ambiguous. Deletions cut 0 bases from V and 2 bases from J, with 8 bases between. This CDR3 contains 15 residues. CDR1 and CDR2 (germline): LGHNA, YSLEER. The CDR3 spells CASSQDGQPYNEQFF. In nucleotides, the CDR3 is TGCGCCAGCAGCCAAGATGGTCAGCCCTACAATGAGCAGTTCTTC.

This clonotype came up many times. The chain joins TRBV20-1 to TRBJ2-5, with D unclear. The CDR3 has 13 residues. CDR1 is DFQATT and CDR2 is SNEGSKA in the germline V gene (reference sequence). Deletions cut 3 bases from V and 1 base from J, with 9 bases between. CDR3 DNA: TGCAGTGCTAGGGGGAAGGGCCAAGAGACCCAGTACTTC. Its protein product is CSARGKGQETQYF.

This clonotype occurred many times. The chain joins TRBV5-1 to TRBJ1-4; the D is unclear. V was shortened by 0 bases and J by 0 bases, with 12 bases between the two germline ends. Germline V lookup: CDR1 SGHRS, CDR2 YFSETQ. The CDR3 runs 17 residues. The CDR3 DNA reads as TGCGCCAGCAGCTTGGCGGGAGGCGGAGCAACTAATGAAAAACTGTTTTTT. It is translated as CASSLAGGGATNEKLFF.

This clonotype has at least ten counts. The chain carries TRBV20-1 and TRBJ2-5; tentatively, D is TRBD1 or TRBD2 (5 bases each). Looked up from germline, CDR1 is DFQATT and CDR2 is SNEGSKA (reference sequence). V was clipped by 6 bases and J by 5 bases, with 16 bases between them. There are 13 residues in the CDR3. CDR3 sequence (DNA): TGCAGTGCCCCTCGGGGCAAGGGCGAGACCCAGTACTTC. This codes for CSAPRGKGETQYF.

In its sample, this clonotype was seen many times. The chain combines TRBV12-3 or TRBV12-4 with TRBJ1-5, with no clear D. The CDR3 is made up of 12 amino acids. V dropped 6 bases and J dropped 6 bases, with 9 bases sitting between them. CDR3 loop: CASRKGGQPQHF. CDR3 coding DNA: TGTGCCAGCAGAAAGGGTGGTCAGCCCCAGCATTTT.

The chain carries TRBV28 and TRBJ1-2; 7 bases map to TRBD1. Germline assignment: CDR1 MDHEN and CDR2 SYDVKM. The V and J ends lost 4 bases and 3 bases, in that order; junction bases with no gene match: 8. The CDR3 totals 15 residues. CDR3 coding DNA: TGTGCCAGCAGTTCCCACGGACAGGCTTACTATGGCTACACCTTC. Protein sequence: CASSSHGQAYYGYTF.

This clonotype was recorded at least ten times. V usage is TRBV6-1 and J usage is TRBJ2-3; maybe TRBD1 (5 bases). V was shortened by 7 bases and J by 2 bases, with 16 bases between the two germline ends. CDR1 MNHNS and CDR2 SASEGT come from the germline V gene. The CDR3 spans 15 residues. The CDR3 here is CASTTKPGNTDTQYF. As DNA, the CDR3 is TGTGCCAGCACCACAAAACCAGGGAACACAGATACGCAGTATTTT.

This clonotype was picked up a small number of times. This chain connects TRBV7-8 to TRBJ2-2; maybe TRBD2 (7 bases). Trimming took off 5 bases at V and 5 bases at J, with 30 bases between the two ends. The CDR3 has 20 amino acids. CDR1 and CDR2 (germline): SGHVS, FQNEAQ. CDR3 protein: CASSEWTGGPYGLRTGELFF. In DNA, the CDR3 is TGTGCCAGCAGCGAATGGACGGGGGGCCCTTACGGTCTTAGGACCGGGGAGCTGTTTTTT.

Note on this clonotype: Since a much larger clone is just one base distant, this may be a read error. The chain links TRBV11-2 to TRBJ2-3, with a weak D call TRBD2 (6 bases). Per germline, CDR1 SGHAT and CDR2 FQNNGV. This CDR3 spans 18 amino acids. The CDR3 DNA sequence: TGTGCCAGCAGCTTATGGTTGAGCGGGCTACCTAGCACATATACGCAGTATTTT. Its translation is CASSLWLSGLPSTYTQYF.